Below are 10 T cell receptor beta chains sequenced from a single sample in a study of blood T cell repertoires in COVID-19. The repertoire was sequenced with immunoSEQ multiplex PCR; TCRdb's copy has only in-frame clones and lacks some. This table holds approximately 97,000 clones, about 90% found once. Material for sequencing was peripheral blood. These receptors were obtained from a human donor in a cohort sampled during active COVID-19.

On this clone itself: One junction end does not reproduce the germline sequence, and a read error may be involved. This sample also contains other DNA sequences that code for the same CDR3. The chain is built from TRBV4-2 and TRBJ1-2; D is unclear. This CDR3 is 14 amino acids long. The germline gives CDR1 LGHNA, CDR2 YNFKEQ. CDR3 bases: TGTGCCAGCAGCCAAGAGATGGCGGGGATGGGCTACACCTTT. It yields the protein CASSQEMAGMGYTF.

The CDR3 coding sequence is TGTGCCAGCAGCCCACTAGGACCAGATACGCAGTATTTT. Amino acids: CASSPLGPDTQYF. The chain carries TRBV7-9 and TRBJ2-3, with D possibly matching TRBD2 (5 bases). This CDR3 has 13 amino acids. V lost 5 bases, J lost 4 bases, and 10 bases lay in between. Looked up from germline, CDR1 is SEHNR and CDR2 is FQNEAQ (reference sequence).

The V call is TRBV4-3, the J call TRBJ1-1; D may be TRBD1 (6 bases). Trimming left V 3 bases short and J 1 base short, with 15 bases between. Germline V CDR1 and CDR2: LGHNA, YSLEER. This CDR3 is 16 amino acids long. The CDR3 nucleotides read TGCGCCAGCAGCCAGGGCCCGGGGGGGCAGAACACTGAAGCTTTCTTT. Translated, it gives CASSQGPGGQNTEAFF.

The chain links TRBV28 to TRBJ2-1; D perhaps matches TRBD1 (6 bases). CDR1 is MDHEN, CDR2 SYDVKM, per germline. Trimming shortened V by 5 bases and J by 0 bases, and 17 bases separated the two germline ends. This CDR3 contains 17 residues. CDR3 nucleotide sequence: TGTGCCAGCAGTAAATACAGGGTTTCAAGCTCCTACAATGAGCAGTTCTTC. Translating it yields CASSKYRVSSSYNEQFF.

J is TRBJ2-5 and V is TRBV5-1; TRBD2 agrees at 10 bases. Trimming removed 6 bases from V and 5 bases from J; junction bases left unmatched: 7. This CDR3 has 14 amino acids. The germline gives CDR1 SGHRS, CDR2 YFSETQ. The CDR3 DNA reads as TGCGCCAGCAACCTAGCGGGAGTTTTGGAGACCCAGTACTTC. Residues: CASNLAGVLETQYF.

This clone is a singleton in its sample. The CDR3 nucleotides read TGTGCCAGCAGCCCGAGGGGGTACAATGAGCAGTTCTTC. Translating it yields CASSPRGYNEQFF. J is TRBJ2-1 and V is TRBV5-6; maybe TRBD1 (6 bases). V lost 4 bases to trimming and J lost 4 bases, with 9 bases between them. The germline gives CDR1 SGHDT, CDR2 YYEEEE. This CDR3 has 13 amino acids.

The chain couples TRBV5-6 to TRBJ1-2, with unresolved D. The CDR3 spans 14 residues. The germline V and J ends were trimmed by 4 bases and 4 bases, with 14 bases remaining between them. Germline lookup yields CDR1 SGHDT and CDR2 YYEEEE. CDR3 sequence: CASSLPTESYGYTF. The CDR3 nucleotides are TGTGCCAGCAGCCTCCCCACGGAGTCCTATGGCTACACCTTC.

This chain links TRBV28 with TRBJ2-4, with 9 nucleotides matching TRBD1. In germline, CDR1 is MDHEN, CDR2 SYDVKM. The CDR3 length is 17 residues. Trimming cost V 3 bases and J 3 bases; bases outside gene matches: 9. CDR3 in amino acids: CASSLGQGIRVKNIQYF. In DNA, the CDR3 is TGTGCCAGCAGTTTGGGACAGGGCATCCGGGTCAAAAACATTCAGTACTTC.

This chain connects TRBV3-1 (or the pseudogene TRBV3-2) to TRBJ2-3; 12 positions agree with TRBD2. This CDR3 is built from 16 residues. The germline CDR1 and CDR2 sequences are LGHDT and YNNKEL (reference sequence). With 2 bases clipped from V and 6 bases from J, the junction kept 6 bases outside the gene matches. The CDR3 reads CASSQRTSGNVDTQYF. The CDR3, as DNA: TGTGCCAGCAGCCAAAGGACTAGCGGGAATGTGGATACGCAGTATTTT.

This clone was seen a single time. CDR3 sequence: CATSRVAPETQYF. CDR3 coding DNA: TGTGCCACCAGCAGAGTAGCGCCAGAGACCCAGTACTTC. The V and J genes are TRBV15 and TRBJ2-5; D possibly corresponds to TRBD2 (5 bases). The CDR3 totals 13 residues. Germline V lookup: CDR1 LNHNV, CDR2 YYDKDF (reference sequence). V was shortened by 1 base and J by 4 bases, with 7 bases between the two germline ends.